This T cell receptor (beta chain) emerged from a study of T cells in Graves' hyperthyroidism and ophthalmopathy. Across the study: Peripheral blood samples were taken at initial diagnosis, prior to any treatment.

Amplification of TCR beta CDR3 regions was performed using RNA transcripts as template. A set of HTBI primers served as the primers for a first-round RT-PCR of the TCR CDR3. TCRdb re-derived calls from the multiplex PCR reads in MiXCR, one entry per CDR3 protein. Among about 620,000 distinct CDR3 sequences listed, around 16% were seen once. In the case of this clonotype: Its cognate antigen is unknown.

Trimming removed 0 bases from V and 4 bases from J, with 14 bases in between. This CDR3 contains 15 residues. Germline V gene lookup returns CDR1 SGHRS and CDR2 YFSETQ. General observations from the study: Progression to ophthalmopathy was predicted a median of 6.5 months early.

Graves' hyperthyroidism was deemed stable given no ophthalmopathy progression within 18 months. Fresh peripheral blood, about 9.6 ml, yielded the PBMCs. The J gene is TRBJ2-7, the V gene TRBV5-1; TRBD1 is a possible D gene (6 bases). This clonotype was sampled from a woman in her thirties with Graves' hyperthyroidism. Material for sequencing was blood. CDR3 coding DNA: TGCGCCAGCAGCTTGGGATCAGGGGCCGGTTACGAGCAGTACTTC. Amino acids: CASSLGSGAGYEQYF.